The present T cell receptor (beta chain) was sequenced within a study of OX40 agonist ivuxolimab in advanced cancers. About the study: Dose-escalation patients' cancers were hepatocellular carcinoma, melanoma, renal cell or head and neck cancer. It was permissible to have had prior anti-PD-1, anti-PD-L1 or anti-CTLA-4 therapy, and approximately 40% had some.

The assay was immunoSEQ multiplex PCR, and TCRdb's table has in-frame clones only and misses some. The table has tens of thousands of clones, about 85% seen once. Germline CDR1 is SNHLY and CDR2 is FYNNEI. The V and J ends lost 11 bases and 8 bases, in that order; junction bases with no gene match: 18. The CDR3 has 16 residues. The genes are TRBV2 and TRBJ1-2, with 12 bases matching TRBD1. The sample here was CD4+ or CD8+ T cells sorted from blood, taken in a trial of the OX40 agonist ivuxolimab. This clonotype was sampled from an adult with an advanced solid tumor such as melanoma, head and neck, liver or kidney cancer. The CDR3 DNA sequence: TGTGCCGGCTCTCCGGGACAGGGGGCTGGCTCTCGGGGCTACACCTTC. This codes for CAGSPGQGAGSRGYTF. Together with reference TRBV2 and TRBJ1-2, the CDR3 gives the full variable domain: EPEVTQTPSHQVTQMGQEVILRCVPISNHLYFYWYRQILGQKVEFLVSFYNNEISEKSEIFDDQFSVERPDGSNFTLKIRSTKLEDSAMYFCAGSPGQGAGSRGYTFGSGTRLTVV.